The present T cell receptor (beta chain) was sequenced within a study of blood T cells in healthy people across ages. Study-wide points: Expanded clonotype shifts may have been confounded, as the donors had an unknown CMV status.

Through a sample-barcoded 5' primer and a J-beta primer mix, a second PCR was run for roughly 6 to 12 cycles. TCRdb reanalysed the 5' RACE reads using MiXCR and keeps one entry per CDR3 protein. The sample has roughly 800,000 distinct CDR3 sequences, roughly 50% seen once. This CDR3 spans 15 amino acids. Germline values: CDR1 SGHVS, CDR2 FQNEAQ. With V trimmed by 6 bases and J by 7 bases, 11 bases remained unmatched. For this clonotype: Its specificity is unknown.

J is TRBJ1-5 and V is TRBV7-8; 8 positions match TRBD1. This clonotype was obtained from a young man in good health. Sequencing was done on a sample of blood. CDR3 nucleotides: TGTGCCAGCAGACCAGACAGGGGACCTGGGCAGCCCCAGCATTTT. It encodes CASRPDRGPGQPQHF.